The T cell receptor (beta chain) described here comes from a study of beta chain features in type 1 diabetes. In its sample, this clone was seen a few times. Since all of the isolated RNA was reverse transcribed, expressed TCRB transcripts were what got sequenced. Some clones are missing from TCRdb's copy, which holds only in-frame ones; the method was immunoSEQ multiplex PCR. The data show some 230,000 clones, over 8.5% seen once. This receptor was identified in a woman younger than 30 in good health. The material sequenced was naive CD4+ T cells from blood.

The CDR3 spells CASSSTINYEQYF. The CDR3, as DNA: TGTGCCAGCAGTTCGACTATAAACTACGAGCAGTACTTC. This chain joins TRBV7-6 and TRBJ2-7; TRBD2 is a possible D gene (5 bases). The CDR3 extends over 13 amino acids. Germline-derived CDR1 and CDR2 are SGHVS and FNYEAQ. The V end lost 6 bases, the J end lost 3 bases, and 12 bases lay between the germline ends.